Described below is a single TCR beta chain sequence and its context. The antigen remains undetermined. The data were taken from a study of Ad26.COV2.S vaccination and SARS-CoV-2 variants. Study in general: Enrollment placed the donor in the COV1001 Ad26.COV2.S trial arm. Dosing was one shot or two shots 56 days apart.

The CDR3 consists of 12 residues. In germline, CDR1 is LGHDT, CDR2 YNNKEL (reference sequence). The V and J ends lost 1 base and 7 bases respectively, with 7 bases between them. Measured with immunoSEQ multiplex PCR; TCRdb has only the in-frame clones, and not every one. The sample has about 350,000 clones; about 85% are singletons. The treatment here: 15 to 20 received Ad26.COV2.S at low or high dose, single or two shots; 5 received placebo; per-sample allocation not given. Each sample was drawn 63 days after the first injection (of vaccine or placebo). This person who donated was an adult of 18-55 years in Boston. Study-level findings and limits: From the TCR breadth and depth analyses, total T cell responses may have been underestimated.

This chain joins TRBV3-1 (or the pseudogene TRBV3-2) and TRBJ1-2; D gene unclear. This TCR was sampled from a person between 18 and 60 years old who received the Ad26.COV2.S COVID-19 vaccine or a placebo. The starting material was peripheral blood, obtained in a trial of Ad26.COV2.S vaccine versus placebo. CDR3 region: CASSQGEIGYTF. The CDR3, as DNA: TGTGCCAGCAGCCAAGGTGAGATTGGCTACACCTTC.